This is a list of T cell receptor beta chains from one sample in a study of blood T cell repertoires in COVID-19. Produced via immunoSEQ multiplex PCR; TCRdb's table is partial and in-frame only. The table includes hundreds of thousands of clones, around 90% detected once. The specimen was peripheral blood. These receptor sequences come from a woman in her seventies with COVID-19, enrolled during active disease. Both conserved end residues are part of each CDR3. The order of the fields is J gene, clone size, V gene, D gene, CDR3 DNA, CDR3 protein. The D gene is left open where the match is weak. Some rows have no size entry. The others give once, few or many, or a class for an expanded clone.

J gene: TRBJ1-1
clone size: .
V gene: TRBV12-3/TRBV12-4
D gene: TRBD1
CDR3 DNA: TGTGCCAGTAGACAGGGGTGGGGCACTGAAGCTTTCTTT
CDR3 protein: CASRQGWGTEAFF

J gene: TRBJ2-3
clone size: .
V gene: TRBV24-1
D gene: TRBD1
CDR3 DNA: TGTGCCACCAGTGACCTCCCGGGACAGGGGGCGTCAGATACGCAGTATTTT
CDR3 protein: CATSDLPGQGASDTQYF

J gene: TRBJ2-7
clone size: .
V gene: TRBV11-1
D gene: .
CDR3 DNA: TGTGCCAGCAGCTTAGGTCTAGCGTACGAGCAGTACTTC
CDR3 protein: CASSLGLAYEQYF

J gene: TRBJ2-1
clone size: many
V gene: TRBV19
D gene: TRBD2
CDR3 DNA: TGTGCCAGTAGTATAACGAGCGGGAGCAAGTTCTTC
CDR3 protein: CASSITSGSKFF

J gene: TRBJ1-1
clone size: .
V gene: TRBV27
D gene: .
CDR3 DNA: TGTGCCAGCAGTTTATGGCCCCTGGGGGGGATGAACACTGAAGCTTTCTTT
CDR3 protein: CASSLWPLGGMNTEAFF

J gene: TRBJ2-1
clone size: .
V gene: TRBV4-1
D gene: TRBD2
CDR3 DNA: TGCGCCAGCAGCCACCCGCGCGCGTATAGCGGGAGACTATACAATGAGCAGTTCTTC
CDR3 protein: CASSHPRAYSGRLYNEQFF

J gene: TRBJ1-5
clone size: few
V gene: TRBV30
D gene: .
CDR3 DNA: TGTGCCTGGAGTGTACTTTCCCATCAGCCCCAGCATTTT
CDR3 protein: CAWSVLSHQPQHF

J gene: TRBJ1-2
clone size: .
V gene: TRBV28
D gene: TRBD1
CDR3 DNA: TGTGCCAGCAGGAAACACGGACAGGGCTGGGGCTACACCTTC
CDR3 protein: CASRKHGQGWGYTF

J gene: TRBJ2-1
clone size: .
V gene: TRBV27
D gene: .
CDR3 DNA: TGTGCCAGCAACCCTTTGTCCGGTTACAATGAGCAGTTCTTC
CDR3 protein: CASNPLSGYNEQFF

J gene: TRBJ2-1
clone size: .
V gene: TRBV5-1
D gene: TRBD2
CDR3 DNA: TGCGCCAGCAGCGGAGGACTAGTCCACAATGAGCAGTTCTTC
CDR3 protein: CASSGGLVHNEQFF

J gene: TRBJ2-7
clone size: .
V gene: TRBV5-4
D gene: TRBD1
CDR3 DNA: TGTGCCAGCAGCTCCGGACAGGGCGTCACCGAGCAGTACTTC
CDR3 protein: CASSSGQGVTEQYF

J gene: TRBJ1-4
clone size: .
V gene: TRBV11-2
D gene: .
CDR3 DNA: TGTGCCAGCAGCTTACTTCGTGAAAAACTGTTTTTT
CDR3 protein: CASSLLREKLFF

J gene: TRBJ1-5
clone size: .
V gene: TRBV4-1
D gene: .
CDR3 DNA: TGCGCCAGCAGCCAAGATTGGTCCTTTGCCGCAGGCAATCAGCCCCAGCATTTT
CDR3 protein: CASSQDWSFAAGNQPQHF

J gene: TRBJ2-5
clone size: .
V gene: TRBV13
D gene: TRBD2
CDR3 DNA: TGTGCCAGCAGCTTAGATGGCGGGAGGGCTTTGGAGACCCAGTACTTC
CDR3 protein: CASSLDGGRALETQYF

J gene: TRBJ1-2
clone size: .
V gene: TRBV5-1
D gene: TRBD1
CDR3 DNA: TGCGCCAGCCGCACGGACAGGGGGCGAGGCTACACCTTC
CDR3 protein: CASRTDRGRGYTF

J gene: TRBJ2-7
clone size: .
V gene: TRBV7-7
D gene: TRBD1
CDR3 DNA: TGTGCTAGCAGCCATCTCGGACAGGGGGGAGAGCAGTACTTC
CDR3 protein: CASSHLGQGGEQYF

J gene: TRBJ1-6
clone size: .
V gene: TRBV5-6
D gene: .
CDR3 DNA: TGTGCCAGCTCTACAGGGTTTTGGAATTCACCCCTCCACTTT
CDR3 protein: CASSTGFWNSPLHF

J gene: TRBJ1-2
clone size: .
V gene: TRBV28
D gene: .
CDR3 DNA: TGTGCCAGCAGTTTAGGGGGGTCGGATTATGGCTACACCTTC
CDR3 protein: CASSLGGSDYGYTF

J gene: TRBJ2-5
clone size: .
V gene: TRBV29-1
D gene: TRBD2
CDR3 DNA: TGCAGCGTTGAAGGGGCCGGCGGGAGGGCCGGAGAGACCCAGTACTTC
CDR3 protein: CSVEGAGGRAGETQYF

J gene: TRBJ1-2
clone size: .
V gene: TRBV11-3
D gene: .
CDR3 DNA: TGTGCCAGCAGCTTAACCACAGGATCTGGCTACACCTTC
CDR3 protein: CASSLTTGSGYTF

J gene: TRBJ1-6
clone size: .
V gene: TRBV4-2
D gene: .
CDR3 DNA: TGTGCCAGCAGCCAAGATTTCGTACACTCACCCCTCCACTTT
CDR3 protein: CASSQDFVHSPLHF

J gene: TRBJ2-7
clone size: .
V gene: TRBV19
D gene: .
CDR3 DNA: TGTGCCAATGACAGCTCCTACGAGCAGTACTTC
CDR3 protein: CANDSSYEQYF

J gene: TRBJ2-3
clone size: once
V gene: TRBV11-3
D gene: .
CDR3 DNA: TGTGCCAGCGGGGTTGGGACTCTTTTAATGGATACGCAGTATTTT
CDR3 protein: CASGVGTLLMDTQYF

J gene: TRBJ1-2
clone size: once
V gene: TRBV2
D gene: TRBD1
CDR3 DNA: TGTGCCAGCAGCCAGACAGGGGGGTATGAGGGCTACACCTTC
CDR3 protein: CASSQTGGYEGYTF

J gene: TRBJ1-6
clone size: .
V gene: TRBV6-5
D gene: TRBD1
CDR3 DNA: TGTGCCAGCAGTCCAGGGGGAATTGGGAATTCACCCCTCCACTTT
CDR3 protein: CASSPGGIGNSPLHF

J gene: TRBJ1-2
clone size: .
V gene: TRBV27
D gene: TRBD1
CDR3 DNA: TGTGCCAGCAGTAAGGGCATACAGGGGGCTGGCTACACCTTC
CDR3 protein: CASSKGIQGAGYTF

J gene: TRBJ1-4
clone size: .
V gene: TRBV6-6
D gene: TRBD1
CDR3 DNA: TGTGCCAGCCTGGCGCCCAGGGGGTCAAATGAAAAACTGTTTTTT
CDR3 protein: CASLAPRGSNEKLFF

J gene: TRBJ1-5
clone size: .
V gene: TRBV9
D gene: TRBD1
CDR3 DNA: TGTGCCAGCAGCGTCGGGACAGGGGGCGTTCAGCCCCAGCATTTT
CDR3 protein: CASSVGTGGVQPQHF

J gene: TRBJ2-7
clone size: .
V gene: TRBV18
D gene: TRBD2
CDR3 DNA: TGTGCCAGCTCAGGGACTAGCGGATTCTACGAGCAGTACTTC
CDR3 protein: CASSGTSGFYEQYF

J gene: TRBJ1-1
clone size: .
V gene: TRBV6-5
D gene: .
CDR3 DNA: TGTGCCAGCGGGAGGGGGGGGAACACTGAAGCTTTCTTT
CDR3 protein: CASGRGGNTEAFF

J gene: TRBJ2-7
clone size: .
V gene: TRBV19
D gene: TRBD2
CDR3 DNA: TGTGCCAGTAGTATAGATGGAGATTTGCTAGCGGGGAAAGGGACCTACGAGCAGTACTTC
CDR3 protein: CASSIDGDLLAGKGTYEQYF

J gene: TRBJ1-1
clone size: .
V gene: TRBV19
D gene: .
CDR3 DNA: TGTGCCAGTAGCCTGGAGGGCCGTGGGAGGACTGAAGCTTTCTTT
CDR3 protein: CASSLEGRGRTEAFF

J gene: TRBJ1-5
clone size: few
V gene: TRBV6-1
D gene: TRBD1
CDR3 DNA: TGTGCCAGCAGTGACCGACAGGGGACGGGTCAGCCCCAGCATTTT
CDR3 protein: CASSDRQGTGQPQHF

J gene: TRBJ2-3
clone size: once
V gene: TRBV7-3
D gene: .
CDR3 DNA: TGTGCCAGCAGCTTGTCAGGGGCCACAGATACGCAGTATTTT
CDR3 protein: CASSLSGATDTQYF

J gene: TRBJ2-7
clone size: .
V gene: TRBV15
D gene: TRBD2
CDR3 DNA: TGTGCCACCAGCAGGGACCCCTCGGGAGGGCCTCAGGGCGAGCAGTACTTC
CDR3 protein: CATSRDPSGGPQGEQYF

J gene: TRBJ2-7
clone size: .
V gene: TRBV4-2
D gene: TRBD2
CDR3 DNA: TGTGCCAGCAGCCAAGATTGGGGGACTAGCGGTTACGAGCAGTACTTC
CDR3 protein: CASSQDWGTSGYEQYF

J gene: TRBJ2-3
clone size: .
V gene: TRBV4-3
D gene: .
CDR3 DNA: TGCGCCAGCAGCCAAGCTCGACAGTATAGCACAGATACGCAGTATTTT
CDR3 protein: CASSQARQYSTDTQYF

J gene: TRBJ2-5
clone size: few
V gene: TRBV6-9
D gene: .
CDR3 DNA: TGTGCCAGCAGTCCGACAGATAACCAAGAGACCCAGTACTTC
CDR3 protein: CASSPTDNQETQYF

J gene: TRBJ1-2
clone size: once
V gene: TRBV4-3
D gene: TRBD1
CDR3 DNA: TGCGCCAGCAGCCACGGGGACAGGGGGTATAACTATGATGGCTACACCTTC
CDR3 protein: CASSHGDRGYNYDGYTF

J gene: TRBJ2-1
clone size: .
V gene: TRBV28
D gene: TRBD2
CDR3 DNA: TGTGCCAGCAGTTCCTCGGGGGGTGGATCCCACAATGAGCAGTTCTTC
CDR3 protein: CASSSSGGGSHNEQFF

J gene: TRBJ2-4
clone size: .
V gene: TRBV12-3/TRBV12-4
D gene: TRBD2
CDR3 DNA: TGTGCCAGCAGTTTCTCTAGCGGGAGGGCCAAGTACTTC
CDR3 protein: CASSFSSGRAKYF

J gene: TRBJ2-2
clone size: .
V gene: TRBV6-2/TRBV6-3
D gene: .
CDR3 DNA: TGTGCCAGCAGTTACTCGGCGGCGAACACCGGGGAGCTGTTTTTT
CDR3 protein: CASSYSAANTGELFF

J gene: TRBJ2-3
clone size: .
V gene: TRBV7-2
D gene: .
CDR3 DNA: TGTGCCAGCAGCTCGGTAGTAGATACGCAGTATTTT
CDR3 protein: CASSSVVDTQYF

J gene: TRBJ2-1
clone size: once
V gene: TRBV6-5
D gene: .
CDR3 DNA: TGTGCCAGCACTCGGGGGGCGAATGGAAATGAGCAGTTCTTC
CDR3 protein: CASTRGANGNEQFF

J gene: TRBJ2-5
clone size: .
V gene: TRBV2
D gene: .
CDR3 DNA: TGTGCCAGCAGTCTAGGCCTTAGCGGAGATAAGCGGGAGACCCAGTACTTC
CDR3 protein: CASSLGLSGDKRETQYF

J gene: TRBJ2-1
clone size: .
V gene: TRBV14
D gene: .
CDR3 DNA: TGTGCCAGCAGCCAAGTTGGTAGGGGTCCAAGCAATGAGCAGTTCTTC
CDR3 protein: CASSQVGRGPSNEQFF

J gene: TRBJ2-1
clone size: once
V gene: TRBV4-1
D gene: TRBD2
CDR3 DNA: TGCGCCAGCAGCCAACGCATTACTAGCGGGAAGGGCAATGAGCAGTTCTTC
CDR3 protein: CASSQRITSGKGNEQFF

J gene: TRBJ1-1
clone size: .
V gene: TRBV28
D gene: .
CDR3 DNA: TGTGCCAGCAGTGACAGGTCGAGCACTGAAGCTTTCTTT
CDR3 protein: CASSDRSSTEAFF

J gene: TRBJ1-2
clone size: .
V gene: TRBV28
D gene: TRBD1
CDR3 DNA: TGTGCCAGCAGTATCCCAGGGGGGTATGGCTACACCTTC
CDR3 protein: CASSIPGGYGYTF

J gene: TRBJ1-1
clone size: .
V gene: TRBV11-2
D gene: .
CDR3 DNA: TGTGCCAGCACCTCTAGCTGGGGCACTGAAGCTTTCTTT
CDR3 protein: CASTSSWGTEAFF

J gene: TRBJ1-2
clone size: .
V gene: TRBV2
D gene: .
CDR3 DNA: TGTGCCAGCAGTTCGGACAGAAACTATGGCTACACCTTC
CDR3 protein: CASSSDRNYGYTF

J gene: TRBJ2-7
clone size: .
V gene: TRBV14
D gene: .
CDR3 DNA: TGTGCCAGCAGCCTCCGGACAGCTACCTACGAGCAGTACTTC
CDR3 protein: CASSLRTATYEQYF

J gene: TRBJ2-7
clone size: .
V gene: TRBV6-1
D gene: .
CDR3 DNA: TGTGCCAGCAGTGAACTACGCGGAGGAAAGCAGTACTTC
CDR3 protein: CASSELRGGKQYF

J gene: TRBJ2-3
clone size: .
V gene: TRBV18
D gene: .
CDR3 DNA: TGTGCCAGCTCAATGATGACAGCTAGCACAGATACGCAGTATTTT
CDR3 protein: CASSMMTASTDTQYF

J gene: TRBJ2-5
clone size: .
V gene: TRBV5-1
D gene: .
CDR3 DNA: TGCGCCAGCAGGGACAAACTTGTCGGAGAGACCCAGTACTTC
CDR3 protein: CASRDKLVGETQYF